What follows are 18 T cell receptor beta chains derived from one specimen sequenced in a study of T cells after yellow fever vaccination. MiXCR, applied by TCRdb to the 5' RACE reads, yields one record per CDR3 protein. The sample records over 300,000 distinct CDR3 sequences, about 3.5% being singletons. The material was PBMCs, obtained on the day of the yellow fever booster vaccination. Receptors originate from a man in his late teens or twenties who received the YFV17D yellow fever vaccine.

This clonotype has more than one count but fewer than ten. The genes are TRBV11-2 and TRBJ1-6; 9 bases line up with TRBD1. Trimming removed 4 bases from V and 6 bases from J; junction bases left unmatched: 7. Germline V lookup: CDR1 SGHAT, CDR2 FQNNGV. The CDR3 runs 16 residues. CDR3 DNA: TGTGCCAGCAGCTCCTCACAGGGGGCGTTTAATTCACCCCTCCACTTT. This sequence encodes CASSSSQGAFNSPLHF.

Comments on this clonotype: A junction boundary mismatches the germline segment, possibly from a read error. The chain links TRBV7-7 to TRBJ2-3, with 9 bases identical to TRBD1. The CDR3 spans 17 residues. Germline V lookup: CDR1 SSHAT, CDR2 FNYEAQ (reference sequence). The CDR3 region is CASSRTGPGQGSDTQYF. The CDR3 bases are TGTGCTAGCAGCCGCACCGGTCCGGGACAGGGTTCGGATACGCAGTATTTT. Based on the CDR3 plus reference TRBV7-7 and TRBJ2-3, the full variable domain is GAGVSQSPRYKVTKRGQDVTLRCDPISSHATLYWYQQALGQGPEFLTYFNYEAQPDKSGLPSDRFSAERPEGSISTLTIQRTEQRDSAMYRCASSRTGPGQGSDTQYFGPGTRLTVL.

This clonotype was seen repeatedly, ten times or more. The chain couples TRBV2 to TRBJ1-1; 9 nucleotides agree with TRBD1. V was clipped by 5 bases and J by 1 base; unmatched bases: 5. The germline V gene encodes CDR1 SNHLY and CDR2 FYNNEI. The CDR3 is 15 residues long. CDR3 region: CASSQPGQGNTEAFF. DNA for the CDR3: TGTGCCAGCAGTCAACCGGGACAGGGGAACACTGAAGCTTTCTTT. Combining the CDR3 with reference TRBV2 and TRBJ1-1 gives the whole variable domain EPEVTQTPSHQVTQMGQEVILRCVPISNHLYFYWYRQILGQKVEFLVSFYNNEISEKSEIFDDQFSVERPDGSNFTLKIRSTKLEDSAMYFCASSQPGQGNTEAFFGQGTRLTVV.

This clonotype was observed many times. This chain connects TRBV5-1 to TRBJ2-7; D unclear. CDR1 is SGHRS, CDR2 YFSETQ, per germline. V was pared by 1 base and J by 4 bases, with 9 bases between. This CDR3 is built from 13 residues. Written as DNA, the CDR3 is TGCGCCAGCAGCTTGTCACGTTCGTACGAGCAGTACTTC. Its protein product is CASSLSRSYEQYF.

The sample holds many counts of this clonotype. The chain joins TRBV5-1 to TRBJ1-1; tentatively, D is TRBD1 (5 bases). Germline CDR1 reads SGHRS; CDR2 reads YFSETQ. V dropped 4 bases and J dropped 1 base, with 14 bases sitting between them. The CDR3 totals 15 residues. The CDR3 reads CASSMRTGGNTEAFF. The CDR3 DNA reads TGCGCCAGCAGCATGCGGACGGGGGGGAACACTGAAGCTTTCTTT.

Many counts were recorded for this clonotype. The CDR3 here is CASSLGLINEQFF. The CDR3 DNA is TGTGCCAGCAGCTTGGGTCTGATCAATGAGCAGTTCTTC. The rearrangement links TRBV5-5 to TRBJ2-1; D not certain. This CDR3 region has 13 residues. Germline CDR1 SGHKS, CDR2 YYEKEE (reference sequence). The germline V and J ends were trimmed by 0 bases and 6 bases, with 7 bases remaining between them.

This clonotype was detected a few times. The V gene is TRBV6-2 or TRBV6-3, the J gene TRBJ1-5; unclear D gene. In germline, CDR1 is MNHEY, CDR2 SVGEGT. The germline V and J ends were trimmed by 7 bases and 3 bases, with 13 bases remaining between them. The CDR3 runs 14 residues. The CDR3 sequence is CASNPVSANQPQHF. The CDR3 DNA sequence: TGTGCCAGCAACCCGGTCTCGGCCAATCAGCCCCAGCATTTT.

The chain links TRBV7-9 to TRBJ2-3; either TRBD1 or TRBD2 may supply D (6 bases each). The CDR3 has 13 residues. Germline CDR1 and CDR2: SEHNR and FQNEAQ (reference sequence). The germline V and J ends were trimmed by 5 bases and 5 bases, with 11 bases remaining between them. The CDR3 reads CASSVEGEDTQYF. The CDR3 DNA is TGTGCCAGCAGCGTGGAGGGGGAAGATACGCAGTATTTT.

This clonotype was seen at least ten times. The gene calls are TRBV20-1 and TRBJ2-5; D is ambiguous. Trimming cost V 5 bases and J 2 bases, with 3 bases left between them. The CDR3 totals 10 residues. Germline V gene lookup returns CDR1 DFQATT and CDR2 SNEGSKA (reference sequence). As DNA, the CDR3 is TGCAGTGCTTTACAAGAGACCCAGTACTTC. As protein: CSALQETQYF.

This clonotype was observed many times. The V and J genes are TRBV5-1 and TRBJ2-7, with 9 bases fitting TRBD2. CDR3 size: 16 residues. V gave up 0 bases and J gave up 1 base; unmatched junction bases: 5. Germline V gives CDR1 SGHRS, CDR2 YFSETQ. The CDR3 reads CASSLAVTSGSYEQYF. The CDR3 DNA sequence: TGCGCCAGCAGCTTGGCCGTGACTAGCGGATCCTACGAGCAGTACTTC. The full variable domain, with the rest looked up from reference TRBV5-1 and TRBJ2-7, is KAGVTQTPRYLIKTRGQQVTLSCSPISGHRSVSWYQQTPGQGLQFLFEYFSETQRNKGNFPGRFSGRQFSNSRSEMNVSTLELGDSALYLCASSLAVTSGSYEQYFGPGTRLTVT.

This clonotype was recorded a few times. The gene calls are TRBV20-1 and TRBJ2-5; perhaps TRBD1 as D (5 bases). The CDR3 covers 13 residues. Trimming removed 3 bases at V and 0 bases at J, with 8 bases between. Germline loops: CDR1 DFQATT, CDR2 SNEGSKA (reference sequence). In nucleotides, the CDR3 is TGCAGTGCTAGCCCGACAGACCAAGAGACCCAGTACTTC. Protein sequence: CSASPTDQETQYF.

This clonotype came up many times. The J gene is TRBJ2-5, the V gene TRBV5-1; 9 bases align to TRBD1. V dropped 2 bases and J dropped 1; count of bases not matched to a gene: 6. Germline-derived CDR1 and CDR2 are SGHRS and YFSETQ. CDR3 size: 16 residues. CDR3 in amino acids: CASSFQLTGGQETQYF. The DNA of the CDR3 is TGCGCCAGCAGCTTCCAACTGACAGGGGGCCAAGAGACCCAGTACTTC. Using reference TRBV5-1 and TRBJ2-5 for the parts outside the CDR3, the full variable domain is KAGVTQTPRYLIKTRGQQVTLSCSPISGHRSVSWYQQTPGQGLQFLFEYFSETQRNKGNFPGRFSGRQFSNSRSEMNVSTLELGDSALYLCASSFQLTGGQETQYFGPGTRLLVL.

This clonotype has just a few counts. The chain has TRBV7-9 and TRBJ1-1; D is uncertain. V was shortened by 7 bases and J by 3 bases, with 24 bases between the two germline ends. Germline V gene sequence: CDR1 SEHNR, CDR2 FQNEAQ (reference sequence). The CDR3 consists of 17 residues. The CDR3 sequence is CASTSFREEGPHTEAFF. The DNA for the CDR3 is TGTGCCAGCACCTCCTTCCGGGAGGAGGGCCCCCACACTGAAGCTTTCTTT.

This clonotype came up many times. In DNA, the CDR3 is TGTGCCACCAGCAGAGAGACGGGCAGGGGCTACGAGCAGTACTTC. It translates to CATSRETGRGYEQYF. This chain joins TRBV15 and TRBJ2-7; D may be TRBD1 (6 bases). V was shortened by 0 bases and J by 3 bases, with 12 bases between the two germline ends. The length of the CDR3 is 15 residues. The germline gives CDR1 LNHNV, CDR2 YYDKDF (reference sequence).

This clonotype was detected ten times or more. V is TRBV29-1 and J is TRBJ1-1, with D unresolved. Trimming pared 7 bases from V and 4 bases from J, leaving 16 bases between. The germline V gene encodes CDR1 SQVTM and CDR2 ANQGSEA. This CDR3 has 13 residues. CDR3 loop: CSAKRAAGTEAFF. As DNA, the CDR3 is TGCAGCGCCAAGCGGGCGGCGGGCACTGAAGCTTTCTTT.

This clonotype has at least ten counts. The J gene is TRBJ1-2, the V gene TRBV14; the D is unclear. CDR1 and CDR2 (germline): SGHDN, FVKESK. The V gene lost 1 base and the J gene lost 0 bases, with 3 bases spanning the gap. CDR3 length: 13 residues. In DNA form, the CDR3 reads TGTGCCAGCAGCCAAGGGGCTAACTATGGCTACACCTTC. Translation gives CASSQGANYGYTF.

This clonotype was seen ten or more times. This chain uses TRBV5-1 with TRBJ2-2; D might be TRBD2 (6 bases). V was pared by 8 bases and J by 6 bases, with 14 bases between. From germline, CDR1 is SGHRS and CDR2 YFSETQ. The CDR3 has 13 residues. CDR3: CASNRLVPGELFF. The CDR3 DNA is TGCGCCAGTAATAGACTAGTCCCCGGGGAGCTGTTTTTT. Supplemented by reference TRBV5-1 and TRBJ2-2, the full variable domain reads KAGVTQTPRYLIKTRGQQVTLSCSPISGHRSVSWYQQTPGQGLQFLFEYFSETQRNKGNFPGRFSGRQFSNSRSEMNVSTLELGDSALYLCASNRLVPGELFFGEGSRLTVL.

This clonotype occurred many times. The genes are TRBV5-6 and TRBJ1-1, with D perhaps TRBD1 (6 bases). The V end was cut by 3 bases, the J end by 3 bases, with 18 bases between. CDR3 size: 16 residues. Germline CDR1 reads SGHDT; CDR2 reads YYEEEE. CDR3 sequence reads: CASSYLPAGAYTEAFF. CDR3 coding DNA: TGTGCCAGCAGCTATTTACCGGCGGGGGCTTACACTGAAGCTTTCTTT.